These 26 T cell receptor beta chains were sequenced from one sample in a study of blood T cell repertoires in COVID-19. This table comes from immunoSEQ multiplex PCR, and its TCRdb copy is limited to in-frame clones, with some not included. The sample has approximately 260,000 clones, 80% to 90% seen once. Sequences were obtained from peripheral blood. Source of these receptors: a woman aged 40 to 50 who had recovered from COVID-19.

The V call is TRBV9, the J call TRBJ2-3; D gene unclear. The CDR3 is made up of 13 amino acids. Deletions cut 0 bases from V and 5 bases from J, with 7 bases between. Germline V CDR1 and CDR2: SGDLS, YYNGEE. Here the CDR3 DNA reads TGTGCCAGCAGCGTAGCCCCTAAAGATACGCAGTATTTT. Translated: CASSVAPKDTQYF.

The rearrangement uses TRBV7-2 and TRBJ2-5; weak D call: TRBD1 (5 bases). The CDR3 is made up of 14 amino acids. Between the trimmed V and J ends, which lost 5 bases and 5 bases, there was a span of 15 bases. The V gene's germline CDR1 is SGHTA and CDR2 FQGNSA. CDR3 in amino acids: CASSPTVTAETQYF. CDR3 coding DNA: TGTGCCAGCAGCCCGACAGTGACGGCGGAGACCCAGTACTTC.

This clone was counted a single time. The chain uses TRBV3-1 (or the pseudogene TRBV3-2) and TRBJ2-2; 8 positions match TRBD1. Germline CDR1 reads LGHDT; CDR2 reads YNNKEL (reference sequence). Germline trimming cut 4 bases from V and 5 bases from J; bases unmatched to any gene: 3. The CDR3 runs 14 residues. CDR3 loop: CASSPHRGTGELFF. The DNA for the CDR3 is TGTGCCAGCAGCCCGCACAGGGGGACCGGGGAGCTGTTTTTT.

V and J are TRBV6-4 and TRBJ2-5, with D perhaps TRBD2 (6 bases). From germline, CDR1 is MRHNA and CDR2 SNTAGT. The CDR3 length is 17 residues. V was trimmed by 0 bases and J by 4 bases, leaving 18 bases between them. DNA for the CDR3: TGTGCCAGCAGTGACTCGTATTGGACTAATAAGTCAGAGACCCAGTACTTC. Its translation is CASSDSYWTNKSETQYF.

The V call is TRBV30, the J call TRBJ2-1; 8 nucleotides align to TRBD1. The CDR3 contains 15 residues. V shed 2 bases and J 8 bases; nucleotides not matched to a gene: 11. Germline CDR1 GTSNPN, CDR2 SVGIG (reference sequence). Here the CDR3 reads CAWSQRLGQGDEQFF. CDR3 nucleotide sequence: TGTGCCTGGAGTCAGCGACTAGGACAGGGCGATGAGCAGTTCTTC.

The chain links TRBV12-5 to TRBJ2-5, with D unresolved. From germline, CDR1 is LGHNT and CDR2 FRNRAP. Trimming left V 4 bases short and J 9 bases short, with 15 bases between. The CDR3 loop spans 13 amino acids. The CDR3, as DNA: TGTGCTAGTGGTTCCCTCATAGCCCCGGCCCAGTACTTC. This sequence encodes CASGSLIAPAQYF.

This clone occurred a few times. The chain couples TRBV6-4 to TRBJ2-3; tentatively, D is TRBD1 (5 bases). The CDR3 loop spans 15 amino acids. The V end was cut by 0 bases, the J end by 6 bases, with 13 bases between. Germline V lookup: CDR1 MRHNA, CDR2 SNTAGT. CDR3 loop: CASSDSTRAGDTQYF. In DNA form, the CDR3 reads TGTGCCAGCAGTGACTCGACCAGGGCCGGCGATACGCAGTATTTT.

The chain recombines TRBV15 with TRBJ2-7; 8 positions agree with TRBD2. Germline values: CDR1 LNHNV, CDR2 YYDKDF (reference sequence). CDR3 length: 15 amino acids. With V trimmed by 0 bases and J by 4 bases, 5 bases remained unmatched. The CDR3 DNA follows: TGTGCCACCAGCAGAGATAATAGCGGGACTTACGAGCAGTACTTC. Translation gives CATSRDNSGTYEQYF.

The chain carries TRBV2 and TRBJ1-3; D gene unclear. Germline loops: CDR1 SNHLY, CDR2 FYNNEI. This CDR3 has 13 residues. V was pared by 7 bases and J by 1 base, with 8 bases between. The CDR3 DNA sequence: TGTGCCAGCATTCCCGGTTCTGGAAACACCATATATTTT. Translation gives CASIPGSGNTIYF.

The rearrangement links TRBV10-3 to TRBJ2-1; 8 bases align to TRBD1. CDR3 length: 11 amino acids. V gave up 7 bases and J gave up 15 bases; unmatched junction bases: 8. Germline CDR1 ENHRY, CDR2 SYGVKD. CDR3 residues: CAINAGTGLFF. The CDR3 DNA is TGTGCCATCAACGCCGGGACAGGTCTGTTCTTC.

V usage is TRBV15 and J usage is TRBJ2-7; 9 nucleotides align to TRBD1. The CDR3 is 16 amino acids. The V and J ends lost 2 bases and 3 bases, in that order; junction bases with no gene match: 8. The germline gives CDR1 LNHNV, CDR2 YYDKDF (reference sequence). CDR3 residues: CATSRLTGGLLYEQYV. The CDR3 DNA reads as TGTGCCACCAGCAGACTAACAGGGGGCCTTCTCTACGAGCAGTACGTC.

The V call is TRBV29-1, the J call TRBJ2-1, with TRBD2 matching 10 bases. Germline V gives CDR1 SQVTM, CDR2 ANQGSEA. Trimming cost V 8 bases and J 6 bases; bases outside gene matches: 10. The CDR3 consists of 14 residues. CDR3 nucleotide sequence: TGCAGCCTAAAGTCGGGACTAGCGTCCAATGAGCAGTTCTTC. Translation gives CSLKSGLASNEQFF.

The chain uses TRBV6-5 and TRBJ1-2, with 9 bases aligning to TRBD1. The CDR3 has 13 amino acids. Trimming at V came to 6 bases and at J to 5 bases, leaving 4 bases not matched to a gene. CDR1 is MNHEY, CDR2 SVGAGI, per germline. The CDR3 nucleotides read TGTGCCAGCAGGGACAGGGGTGGGTATGGCTACACCTTC. Protein sequence: CASRDRGGYGYTF.

The chain combines TRBV30 with TRBJ1-1; D possibly corresponds to TRBD1 (5 bases). Germline V CDR1 and CDR2: GTSNPN, SVGIG (reference sequence). V gave up 4 bases and J gave up 1 base, with 10 bases separating them. CDR3 length: 13 amino acids. In DNA, the CDR3 is TGTGCCTGGAACCCAGGGCAGAACACTGAAGCTTTCTTT. Translated: CAWNPGQNTEAFF.

This chain links TRBV6-5 with TRBJ1-3, with TRBD1 as a possible D gene (5 bases). V lost 4 bases, J lost 3 bases, and 7 bases lay in between. Germline V gene sequence: CDR1 MNHEY, CDR2 SVGAGI. The CDR3 runs to 13 residues. The chain's CDR3 is CASSLDSGNTIYF. In nucleotides, the CDR3 is TGTGCCAGCAGTTTAGACAGTGGAAACACCATATATTTT.

The chain links TRBV29-1 to TRBJ1-4; a weak D match, TRBD1 (6 bases). The V end lost 1 base, the J end lost 7 bases, and 10 bases lay between the germline ends. The length of the CDR3 is 13 residues. Germline V lookup: CDR1 SQVTM, CDR2 ANQGSEA. The CDR3 DNA follows: TGCAGCGTTGAAGGGGGGCGCGGTGAAAAACTGTTTTTT. This sequence encodes CSVEGGRGEKLFF.

The J gene is TRBJ2-5, the V gene TRBV15, with 9 bases matching TRBD2. The germline V gene encodes CDR1 LNHNV and CDR2 YYDKDF (reference sequence). The CDR3 consists of 18 residues. J lost 2 bases, V lost 0 bases, and 10 bases had no gene match. CDR3 loop: CATSRDTFLAGKQETQYF. CDR3 sequence (DNA): TGTGCCACCAGCAGAGATACATTCCTAGCGGGGAAACAAGAGACCCAGTACTTC. Full variable domain (outside the CDR3, taken from reference TRBV15 and TRBJ2-5): DAMVIQNPRYQVTQFGKPVTLSCSQTLNHNVMYWYQQKSSQAPKLLFHYYDKDFNNEADTPDNFQSRRPNTSFCFLDIRSPGLGDTAMYLCATSRDTFLAGKQETQYFGPGTRLLVL.

V and J are TRBV14 and TRBJ1-5; a possible D gene is TRBD1 (6 bases). The germline gives CDR1 SGHDN, CDR2 FVKESK. V lost 0 bases and J lost 4, with 19 bases in between. This CDR3 region has 18 residues. This CDR3 reads CASSQDQDSAPENQPQHF. CDR3 bases: TGTGCCAGCAGCCAAGATCAGGACAGTGCCCCCGAAAATCAGCCCCAGCATTTT.

The gene calls are TRBV2 and TRBJ1-3, with D maybe TRBD1 (5 bases). CDR1 is SNHLY, CDR2 FYNNEI, per germline. The CDR3 contains 14 residues. V dropped 8 bases and J dropped 3 bases, with 14 bases sitting between them. The CDR3 bases are TGTGCCAGCGATCCATCCGGGGGTGGAAACACCATATATTTT. It codes for CASDPSGGGNTIYF.

This sequence joins TRBV7-2 and TRBJ2-2; possibly TRBD2 for D (5 bases). The CDR3 is 16 amino acids. Germline V gives CDR1 SGHTA, CDR2 FQGNSA. The V gene lost 3 bases and the J gene lost 8 bases, with 19 bases spanning the gap. DNA for the CDR3: TGTGCCAGCAGCTTTGATTTCCGGCGGGCAAGGGGGGAGCTGTTTTTT. It translates to CASSFDFRRARGELFF.

The V call is TRBV12-3 or TRBV12-4, the J call TRBJ2-2; D gene unclear. This CDR3 spans 11 amino acids. V was trimmed by 3 bases and J by 8 bases, leaving 4 bases between them. CDR3 residues: CASSFLGELFF. The CDR3 DNA is TGTGCCAGCAGTTTTCTTGGGGAGCTGTTTTTT.

The J gene is TRBJ1-2, the V gene TRBV4-3, with D unclear. The V gene's germline CDR1 is LGHNA and CDR2 YSLEER. Trimming removed 1 base at V and 5 bases at J, with 8 bases between. The CDR3 length is 13 residues. CDR3 residues: CASSQVRDYGYTF. The CDR3 DNA reads TGCGCCAGCAGCCAAGTCCGAGATTATGGCTACACCTTC.

The J gene is TRBJ2-3, the V gene TRBV24-1, with 7 bases matching TRBD2. The CDR3 extends over 17 amino acids. With 0 bases clipped from V and 2 bases from J, the junction kept 7 bases outside the gene matches. Germline loops: CDR1 KGHDR, CDR2 SFDVKD. CDR3 residues: CATSDLFGGGNTDTQYF. As DNA, the CDR3 is TGTGCCACCAGTGATTTGTTTGGGGGAGGGAACACAGATACGCAGTATTTT.

The chain couples TRBV11-2 to TRBJ2-2, with D perhaps TRBD2 (5 bases). The germline gives CDR1 SGHAT, CDR2 FQNNGV. This CDR3 region has 15 residues. Trimming stripped 1 base from V and 3 bases from J, with 9 bases between. For the CDR3, the DNA is TGTGCCAGCAGCTTAGCCGGGAAGTACACCGGGGAGCTGTTTTTT. Translation: CASSLAGKYTGELFF.

The J gene is TRBJ1-1, the V gene TRBV7-2; 12 bases align to TRBD1. Looked up from germline, CDR1 is SGHTA and CDR2 is FQGNSA. With V trimmed by 5 bases and J by 4 bases, 11 bases remained unmatched. The CDR3 covers 17 residues. The CDR3 here is CASSLRLGQGAGTEAFF. The CDR3 nucleotides read TGTGCCAGCAGCCTAAGGCTGGGACAGGGGGCTGGCACTGAAGCTTTCTTT.

This chain connects TRBV18 to TRBJ2-3, with D possibly being TRBD1 (6 bases). V was cut by 1 base and J by 0 bases, with 14 bases left in between. This CDR3 has 17 residues. Per the germline V gene, CDR1 is KGHSH and CDR2 is LQKENI. In DNA form, the CDR3 reads TGTGCCAGCTCACCACTGCCTAGGACAGCCAGCACAGATACGCAGTATTTT. Its protein product is CASSPLPRTASTDTQYF.